This passage covers 3 T cell receptor beta chains from one sample sequenced in a study of T cell responses to AZD1222 COVID-19 vaccine. Produced via immunoSEQ multiplex PCR; TCRdb's table is partial and in-frame only. The profile shows hundreds of thousands of clones, just over 90% of them singletons. Sample: peripheral blood, taken on day 0 of MenACWY control vaccination. These TCRs come from an adult in good health.

The V gene is TRBV29-1, the J gene TRBJ1-3; a possible D gene is TRBD1 (5 bases). Germline CDR1 reads SQVTM; CDR2 reads ANQGSEA. V dropped 7 bases and J dropped 0 bases, with 7 bases sitting between them. The CDR3 sequence is 12 residues long. For the CDR3, the DNA is TGCAGCGCAGGGAGCTCTGGAAACACCATATATTTT. Its translation: CSAGSSGNTIYF. The full variable domain, rest sourced from reference TRBV29-1 and TRBJ1-3, is SAVISQKPSRDICQRGTSLTIQCQVDSQVTMMFWYRQQPGQSLTLIATANQGSEATYESGFVIDKFPISRPNLTFSTLTVSNMSPEDSSIYLCSAGSSGNTIYFGEGSWLTVV.

The chain recombines TRBV24-1 with TRBJ1-4; possibly TRBD1 for D (6 bases). The CDR3 is 16 amino acids. Trimming left V 2 bases short and J 4 bases short, with 13 bases between. Germline lookup yields CDR1 KGHDR and CDR2 SFDVKD. CDR3 region: CATSDSRTADNEKLFF. CDR3 sequence (DNA): TGTGCCACCAGTGATTCCCGGACAGCTGATAATGAAAAACTGTTTTTT.

The chain joins TRBV5-8 to TRBJ1-1; no firm D call. Germline V lookup: CDR1 SGHTS, CDR2 YDEGEE. The germline V and J ends were trimmed by 0 bases and 9 bases, with 12 bases remaining between them. The CDR3 extends over 13 amino acids. CDR3: CASSLGSGVQAFF. In DNA, the CDR3 is TGTGCCAGCAGCTTGGGGAGTGGGGTCCAAGCTTTCTTT.